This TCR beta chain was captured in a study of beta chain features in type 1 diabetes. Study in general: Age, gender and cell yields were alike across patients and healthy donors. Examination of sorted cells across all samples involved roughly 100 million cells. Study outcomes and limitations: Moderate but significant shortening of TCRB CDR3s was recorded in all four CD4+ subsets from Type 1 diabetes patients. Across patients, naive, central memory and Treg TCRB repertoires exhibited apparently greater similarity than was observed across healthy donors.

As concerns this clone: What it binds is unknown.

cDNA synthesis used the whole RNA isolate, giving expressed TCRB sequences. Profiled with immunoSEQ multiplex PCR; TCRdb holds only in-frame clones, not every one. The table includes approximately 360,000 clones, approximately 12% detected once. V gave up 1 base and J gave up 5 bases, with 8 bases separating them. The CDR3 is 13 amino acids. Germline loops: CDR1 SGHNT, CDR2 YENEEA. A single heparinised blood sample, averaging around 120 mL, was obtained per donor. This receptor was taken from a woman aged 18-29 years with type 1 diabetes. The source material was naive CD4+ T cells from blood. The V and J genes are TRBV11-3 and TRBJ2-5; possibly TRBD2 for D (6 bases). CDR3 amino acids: CASSLAGGETQYF. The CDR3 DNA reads TGTGCCAGCAGCTTAGCTGGGGGGGAGACCCAGTACTTC.